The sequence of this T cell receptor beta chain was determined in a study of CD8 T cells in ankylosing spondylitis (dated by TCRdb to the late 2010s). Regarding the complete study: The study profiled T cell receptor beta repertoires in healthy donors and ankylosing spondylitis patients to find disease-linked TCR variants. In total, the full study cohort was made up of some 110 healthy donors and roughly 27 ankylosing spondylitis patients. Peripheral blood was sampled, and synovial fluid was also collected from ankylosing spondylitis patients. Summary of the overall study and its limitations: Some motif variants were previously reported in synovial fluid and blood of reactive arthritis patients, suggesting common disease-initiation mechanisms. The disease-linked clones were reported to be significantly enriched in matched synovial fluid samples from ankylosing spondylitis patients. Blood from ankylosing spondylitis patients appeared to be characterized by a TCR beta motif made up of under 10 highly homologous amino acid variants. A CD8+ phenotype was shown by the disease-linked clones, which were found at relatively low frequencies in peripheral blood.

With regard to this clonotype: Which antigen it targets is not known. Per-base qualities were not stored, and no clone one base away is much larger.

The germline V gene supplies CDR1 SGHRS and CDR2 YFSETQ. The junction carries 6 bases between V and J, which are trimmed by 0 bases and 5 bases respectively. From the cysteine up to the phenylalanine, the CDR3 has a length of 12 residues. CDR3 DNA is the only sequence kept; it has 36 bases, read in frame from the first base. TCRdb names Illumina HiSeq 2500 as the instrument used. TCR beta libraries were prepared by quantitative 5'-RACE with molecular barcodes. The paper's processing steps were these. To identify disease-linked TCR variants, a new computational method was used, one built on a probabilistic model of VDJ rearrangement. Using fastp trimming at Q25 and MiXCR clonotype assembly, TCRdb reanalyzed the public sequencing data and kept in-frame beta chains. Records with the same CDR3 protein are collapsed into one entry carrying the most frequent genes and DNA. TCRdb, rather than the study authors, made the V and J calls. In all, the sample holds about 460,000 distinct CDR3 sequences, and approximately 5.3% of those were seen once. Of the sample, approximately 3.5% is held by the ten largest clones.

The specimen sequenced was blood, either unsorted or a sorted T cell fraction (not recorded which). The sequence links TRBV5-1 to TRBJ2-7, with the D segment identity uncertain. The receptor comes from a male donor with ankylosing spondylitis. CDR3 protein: CASSLGADEQYF. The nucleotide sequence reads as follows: TGCGCCAGCAGCTTGGGGGCGGACGAGCAGTACTTC.